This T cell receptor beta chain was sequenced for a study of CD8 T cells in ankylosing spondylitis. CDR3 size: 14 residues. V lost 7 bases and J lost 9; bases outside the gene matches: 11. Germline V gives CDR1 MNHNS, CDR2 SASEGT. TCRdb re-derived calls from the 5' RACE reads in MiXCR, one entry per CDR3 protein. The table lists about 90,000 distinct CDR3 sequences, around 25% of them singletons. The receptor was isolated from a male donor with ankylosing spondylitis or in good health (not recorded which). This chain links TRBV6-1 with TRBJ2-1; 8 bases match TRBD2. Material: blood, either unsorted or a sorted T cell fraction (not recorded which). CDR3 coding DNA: TGTGCCAGCACCCTGTCTAGCGGGTTCGGTGAGCAGTTCTTC. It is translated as CASTLSSGFGEQFF.